The 12 T cell receptor beta chains reported below all come from one sample, sequenced in a study of CD8+ T cells in alopecia areata. As for treatment: oral pan-JAK inhibitor, 5-10 mg twice daily. Extracted from the samples, RNA was reverse transcribed into cDNA to serve as the sequencing template. This table comes from immunoSEQ multiplex PCR, and its TCRdb copy is limited to in-frame clones, with some not included. The repertoire consists of about 200,000 clones, with about 62% occurring once and the leading ten covering 5.5% to 6%. Sequences were derived from CD4+ T cells sorted from blood, sampled at week 24, from a patient treated with tofacitinib. The receptor source for this set is a human donor with alopecia areata.

The V gene is TRBV5-4, the J gene TRBJ2-1, with D unresolved. V was shortened by 2 bases and J by 7 bases, with 7 bases between the two germline ends. This CDR3 has 12 amino acids. Germline CDR1 is SGHNT and CDR2 is YYREEE (reference sequence). CDR3 loop: CASSLGPNEQFF. As DNA, the CDR3 is TGTGCCAGCAGCTTAGGGCCTAATGAGCAGTTCTTC.

The chain uses TRBV9 and TRBJ2-1, with D possibly TRBD2 on 6 matching bases. Between the trimmed V and J ends, which lost 7 bases and 4 bases, there was a span of 12 bases. Per germline, CDR1 SGDLS and CDR2 YYNGEE. The CDR3 extends over 13 amino acids. The CDR3 is CASSWRGYNEQFF. The CDR3 nucleotides read TGTGCCAGCTCCTGGCGGGGATACAATGAGCAGTTCTTC.

V and J are TRBV7-9 and TRBJ2-5; D is perhaps TRBD2 (5 bases). In germline, CDR1 is SEHNR, CDR2 FQNEAQ (reference sequence). This CDR3 comprises 14 residues. V was pared by 5 bases and J by 5 bases, with 15 bases between. The CDR3 loop is CASSPRTVSETQYF. Written as DNA, the CDR3 is TGTGCCAGCAGCCCCCGGACTGTTTCCGAGACCCAGTACTTC.

The CDR3 DNA reads as TGTGCCACCAGCAGAGCTCCCGATACCTACGAGCAGTACTTC. Protein sequence: CATSRAPDTYEQYF. The chain couples TRBV15 to TRBJ2-7; D unresolved. CDR3 length: 14 residues. V lost 1 base, J lost 2 bases, and 9 bases lay in between. Germline CDR1 is LNHNV and CDR2 is YYDKDF (reference sequence).

The CDR3 protein is CASSVGVGYEQYF. The CDR3 DNA reads as TGTGCCAGCAGCGTAGGAGTTGGGTACGAGCAGTACTTC. This rearrangement joins TRBV9 to TRBJ2-7, with D unresolved. V was pared by 0 bases and J by 4 bases, with 8 bases between. This CDR3 is built from 13 residues. The germline V gene encodes CDR1 SGDLS and CDR2 YYNGEE.

Points on this clone: Other DNA sequences in this sample translate to the same CDR3. The rearrangement joins TRBV5-1 to TRBJ2-6, with D possibly being TRBD1 (5 bases). Germline V gives CDR1 SGHRS, CDR2 YFSETQ. This CDR3 is built from 14 residues. V gave up 6 bases and J gave up 0 bases, with 7 bases separating them. The CDR3 sequence is CASIDSSGANVLTF. The CDR3 coding sequence is TGCGCCAGCATCGACAGCTCTGGGGCCAACGTCCTGACTTTC.

This rearrangement joins TRBV4-3 to TRBJ2-5; D call uncertain. Germline V gene data show CDR1 as LGHNA and CDR2 as YSLEER. The CDR3 has 13 residues. Trimming cost V 1 base and J 5 bases, with 8 bases left between them. CDR3 nucleotides: TGCGCCAGCAGCCAAGCTGGTGGGGAGACCCAGTACTTC. Translating gives CASSQAGGETQYF.

This clone came up a few times. The rearrangement joins TRBV29-1 to TRBJ2-5, with 10 bases lining up with TRBD2. Germline assignment: CDR1 SQVTM and CDR2 ANQGSEA. CDR3 size: 14 residues. Trimming took 6 bases from V and 2 from J; bases not matched to a gene: 6. CDR3 DNA: TGCAGCGTCGCAAGGACTAGCGGACAAGAGACCCAGTACTTC. As protein: CSVARTSGQETQYF.

The V gene is TRBV6-5, the J gene TRBJ2-5; TRBD2 aligns across 7 bases. With 8 bases clipped from V and 4 bases from J, the junction kept 4 bases outside the gene matches. The CDR3 length is 12 residues. Germline V gene data show CDR1 as MNHEY and CDR2 as SVGAGI. The CDR3 nucleotides read TGTGCCAGCGGGAGGGGTCCAGAGACCCAGTACTTC. This gives the protein CASGRGPETQYF.

This sequence joins TRBV29-1 and TRBJ2-5; 14 nucleotides align to TRBD2. The CDR3 has 15 residues. Germline V gives CDR1 SQVTM, CDR2 ANQGSEA. V trimming: 6 bases; J trimming: 4 bases; junction bases outside the gene matches: 7. This CDR3 is CSVATSGGVLETQYF. DNA of the CDR3: TGCAGCGTGGCGACTAGCGGGGGGGTGTTAGAGACCCAGTACTTC.

The V and J genes are TRBV4-1 and TRBJ2-1; 8 nucleotides line up with TRBD1. This CDR3 has 15 amino acids. Germline loops: CDR1 MGHRA, CDR2 YSYEKL. The V gene end was trimmed by 0 bases and the J gene end by 6 bases; junction bases not matched to a gene: 4. The CDR3 bases are TGCGCCAGCAGCCAAGAAGGACAGGGCTCCAATGAGCAGTTCTTC. Its translation is CASSQEGQGSNEQFF.

There are a few counts of this clone. The V call is TRBV4-2, the J call TRBJ1-5; 7 bases align to TRBD1. Germline V gene lookup returns CDR1 LGHNA and CDR2 YNFKEQ. With V trimmed by 3 bases and J by 5 bases, 7 bases remained unmatched. The CDR3 spans 15 residues. The CDR3 coding sequence is TGTGCCAGCAGCCATGATCGCAGGGGGGATCAGCCCCAGCATTTT. Residues: CASSHDRRGDQPQHF.